The 6 T cell receptor beta chains below come from one sample, sequenced in a study of T-cell reconstitution after alpha-beta-depleted transplantation in children. This sample's TCRbeta library carried unique molecular identifier barcodes. TCRdb re-analysed the PCR reads in MiXCR, keeping a single row per CDR3 protein. The sample holds approximately 590,000 distinct CDR3 sequences, under 12% seen once. Sequenced here: PBMCs from the stem cell graft donor, sampled from the stem cell graft. The receptors here all came from a human donor who donated a stem cell graft to a child with acute myeloid leukemia.

The rearrangement joins TRBV7-3 to TRBJ2-7; D not certain. Germline-derived CDR1 and CDR2 are SGHTA and FQGTGA. V dropped 5 bases and J dropped 7 bases, with 15 bases sitting between them. The length of the CDR3 is 13 residues. CDR3 loop: CASSPTRLREQYF. CDR3 DNA: TGTGCCAGCAGCCCCACACGGTTGAGGGAGCAGTACTTC.

V usage is TRBV4-2 and J usage is TRBJ2-1; 8 bases line up with TRBD2. The CDR3 totals 17 residues. The V gene's germline CDR1 is LGHNA and CDR2 YNFKEQ. V shed 0 bases, J shed 3 bases, and the junction held 7 bases outside the gene matches. This CDR3 reads CASSQDLEREFYNEQFF. CDR3 coding DNA: TGTGCCAGCAGCCAAGATTTGGAGCGGGAGTTCTACAATGAGCAGTTCTTC.

This clonotype has at least ten counts. The genes are TRBV12-3 or TRBV12-4 and TRBJ2-7; D is ambiguous. V shed 0 bases and J shed 3 bases, with 6 bases lying between them. The CDR3 spans 13 residues. As DNA, the CDR3 is TGTGCCAGCAGTTTAGCGTCACACTACGAGCAGTACTTC. This encodes CASSLASHYEQYF.

The chain links TRBV6-5 to TRBJ2-7; 7 positions agree with TRBD2. The germline V gene encodes CDR1 MNHEY and CDR2 SVGAGI. The CDR3 runs 15 residues. Trimming removed 0 bases from V and 7 bases from J; junction bases left unmatched: 9. This chain's CDR3 is CASSYSGEGRWEQYF. The CDR3 DNA reads as TGTGCCAGCAGTTACTCCGGGGAGGGCCGATGGGAGCAGTACTTC.

This chain joins TRBV18 and TRBJ1-2; D unclear. The CDR3 covers 13 residues. Germline V gene data show CDR1 as KGHSH and CDR2 as LQKENI. Trimming pared 0 bases from V and 1 base from J, leaving 3 bases between. This CDR3 is CASSPPHNYGYTF. The CDR3 bases are TGTGCCAGCTCACCACCCCATAACTATGGCTACACCTTC.

This clonotype was seen many times. The genes are TRBV29-1 and TRBJ1-5; TRBD1 aligns across 7 bases. Germline V gene sequence: CDR1 SQVTM, CDR2 ANQGSEA. V gave up 0 bases and J gave up 3 bases; unmatched junction bases: 5. This CDR3 spans 15 amino acids. The CDR3 sequence: CSVEEQGPTNQPQHF. The CDR3 DNA is TGCAGCGTTGAAGAACAGGGGCCCACCAATCAGCCCCAGCATTTT. Supplemented by reference TRBV29-1 and TRBJ1-5, the full variable domain reads SAVISQKPSRDICQRGTSLTIQCQVDSQVTMMFWYRQQPGQSLTLIATANQGSEATYESGFVIDKFPISRPNLTFSTLTVSNMSPEDSSIYLCSVEEQGPTNQPQHFGDGTRLSIL.